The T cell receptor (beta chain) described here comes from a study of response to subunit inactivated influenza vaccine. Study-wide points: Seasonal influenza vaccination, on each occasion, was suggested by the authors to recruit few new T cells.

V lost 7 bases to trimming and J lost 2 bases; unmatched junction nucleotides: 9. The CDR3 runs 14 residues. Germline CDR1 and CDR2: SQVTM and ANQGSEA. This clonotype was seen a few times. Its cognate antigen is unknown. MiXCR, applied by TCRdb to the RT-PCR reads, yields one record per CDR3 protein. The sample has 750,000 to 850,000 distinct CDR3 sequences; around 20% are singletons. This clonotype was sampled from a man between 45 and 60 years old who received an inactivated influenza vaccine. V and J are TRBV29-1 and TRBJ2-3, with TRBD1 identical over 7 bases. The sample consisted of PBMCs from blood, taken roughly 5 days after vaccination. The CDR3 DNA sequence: TGCAGCGCCCGGGACAGCTCATTCACAGATACGCAGTATTTT. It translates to CSARDSSFTDTQYF.